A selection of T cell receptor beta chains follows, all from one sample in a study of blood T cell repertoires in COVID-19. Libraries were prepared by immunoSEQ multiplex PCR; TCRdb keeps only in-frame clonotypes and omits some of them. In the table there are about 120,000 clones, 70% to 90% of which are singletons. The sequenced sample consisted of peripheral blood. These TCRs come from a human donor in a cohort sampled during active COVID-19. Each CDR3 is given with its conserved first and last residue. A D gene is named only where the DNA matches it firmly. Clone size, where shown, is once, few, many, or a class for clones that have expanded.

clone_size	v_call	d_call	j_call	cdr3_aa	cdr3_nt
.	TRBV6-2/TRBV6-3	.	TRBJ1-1	CASSFKGQGLNTEAFF	TGTGCCAGCAGCTTTAAGGGGCAGGGGCTGAACACTGAAGCTTTCTTT
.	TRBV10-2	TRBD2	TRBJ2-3	CASSEIGGAITDTQYF	TGCGCCAGCAGTGAAATCGGGGGGGCCATCACAGATACGCAGTATTTT
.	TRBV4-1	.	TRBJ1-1	CASSQDQEGPNTEAFF	TGCGCCAGCAGCCAAGATCAGGAGGGTCCGAACACTGAAGCTTTCTTT
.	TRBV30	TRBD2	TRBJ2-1	CAWSVLAGGEQFF	TGTGCCTGGAGTGTTTTAGCGGGGGGTGAGCAGTTCTTC
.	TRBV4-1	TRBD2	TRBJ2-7	CASSPSPWIAGEGEQYF	TGCGCCAGCAGCCCAAGCCCTTGGATAGCGGGAGAAGGTGAGCAGTACTTC
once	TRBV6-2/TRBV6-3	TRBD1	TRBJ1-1	CASSYETGNLNTEAFF	TGTGCCAGCAGTTACGAGACAGGGAACCTGAACACTGAAGCTTTCTTT
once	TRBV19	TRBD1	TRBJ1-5	CASTTDRGRGNQPQHF	TGTGCCAGCACCACTGACAGGGGAAGGGGCAATCAGCCCCAGCATTTT
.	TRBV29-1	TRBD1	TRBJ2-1	CSVEDLDRVEQFF	TGCAGCGTTGAAGATCTGGACAGGGTAGAGCAGTTCTTC
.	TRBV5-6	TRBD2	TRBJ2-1	CASSWRGTYNEQFF	TGTGCCAGCAGCTGGCGGGGGACCTACAATGAGCAGTTCTTC
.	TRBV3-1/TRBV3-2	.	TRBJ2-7	CASSPSRRPYYEQYF	TGTGCCAGCAGCCCCTCTAGGCGGCCCTACTACGAGCAGTACTTC
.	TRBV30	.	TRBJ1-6	CAWSVRGALRSPLHF	TGTGCCTGGAGTGTGCGGGGGGCGCTCCGGTCACCCCTCCACTTT
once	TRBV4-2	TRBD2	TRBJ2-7	CASSQGLAATVSEQYF	TGTGCCAGCAGCCAAGGACTAGCGGCGACCGTGAGTGAGCAGTACTTC
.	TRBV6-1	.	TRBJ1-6	CASSEVLGRNSPLHF	TGTGCCAGCAGTGAAGTCTTGGGCAGGAATTCACCCCTCCACTTT
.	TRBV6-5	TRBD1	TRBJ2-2	CASLQGPGELFF	TGTGCCAGCCTACAGGGGCCCGGGGAGCTGTTTTTT
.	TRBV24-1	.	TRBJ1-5	CATSEEDGGQPQHF	TGTGCCACCAGTGAAGAGGACGGGGGTCAGCCCCAGCATTTT
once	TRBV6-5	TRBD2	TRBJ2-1	CASRIRTSANEQFF	TGTGCCAGCAGAATACGGACTAGCGCCAATGAGCAGTTCTTC
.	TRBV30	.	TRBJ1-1	CAWSKRADTEAFF	TGTGCCTGGAGCAAGAGGGCGGACACTGAAGCTTTCTTT
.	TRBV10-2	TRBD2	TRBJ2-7	CASRGGSSYEQYF	TGCGCCAGCAGGGGCGGGAGCTCCTACGAGCAGTACTTC
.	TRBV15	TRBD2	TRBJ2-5	CATSRRTSGRSQETQYF	TGTGCCACCAGCAGACGTACTAGCGGGAGGTCACAAGAGACCCAGTACTTC
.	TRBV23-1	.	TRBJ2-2	CASSLSSNTGELFF	TGCGCCAGCAGTCTTAGCTCGAACACCGGGGAGCTGTTTTTT
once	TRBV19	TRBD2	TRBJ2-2	CASGTGGDTGELFF	TGTGCCAGTGGGACGGGGGGGGACACCGGGGAGCTGTTTTTT
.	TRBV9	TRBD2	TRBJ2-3	CASSSRLAGTDTQYF	TGTGCCAGCAGCTCCCGACTAGCGGGCACAGATACGCAGTATTTT
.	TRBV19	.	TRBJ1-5	CASSIESGNQPQHF	TGTGCCAGTAGTATAGAAAGCGGGAATCAGCCCCAGCATTTT
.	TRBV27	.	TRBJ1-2	CASSLRQANYGYTF	TGTGCCAGCAGTTTACGGCAGGCAAACTATGGCTACACCTTC
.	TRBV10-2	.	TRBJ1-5	CASSVGVAVGQPQHF	TGCGCCAGCAGTGTCGGGGTGGCCGTCGGTCAGCCCCAGCATTTT
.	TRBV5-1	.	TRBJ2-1	CASSFDTGSSYNEQFF	TGCGCCAGCAGCTTCGACACAGGGAGCTCCTACAATGAGCAGTTCTTC
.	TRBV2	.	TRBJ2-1	CASTQRLVGEQFF	TGTGCCAGCACCCAAAGACTGGTTGGTGAGCAGTTCTTC
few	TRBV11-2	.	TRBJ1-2	CASSLEATSYGYTF	TGTGCCAGCAGCTTAGAGGCGACAAGCTATGGCTACACCTTC
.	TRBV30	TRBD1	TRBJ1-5	CAWSETGGPNQPQHF	TGTGCCTGGAGCGAGACAGGGGGCCCCAATCAGCCCCAGCATTTT
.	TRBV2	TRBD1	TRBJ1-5	CASSGGQGVNQPQHF	TGTGCCAGCAGTGGGGGACAGGGGGTCAATCAGCCCCAGCATTTT
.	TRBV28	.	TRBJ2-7	CASSLGGAVSEQYF	TGTGCCAGCAGTTTGGGGGGGGCGGTCAGCGAGCAGTACTTC
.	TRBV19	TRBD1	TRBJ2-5	CASPPTGAETQYF	TGTGCCAGCCCCCCAACAGGGGCAGAGACCCAGTACTTC
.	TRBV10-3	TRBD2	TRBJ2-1	CAIGPAGGIYNEQFF	TGTGCCATCGGGCCCGCCGGGGGGATCTACAATGAGCAGTTCTTC
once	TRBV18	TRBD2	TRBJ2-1	CASSPAGLAGRMPDEQFF	TGTGCCAGCTCACCCGCGGGACTAGCGGGGAGAATGCCAGATGAGCAGTTCTTC
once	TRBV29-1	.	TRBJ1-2	CSIGQPIVGYGYTF	TGCAGCATAGGACAGCCGATCGTGGGCTATGGCTACACCTTC
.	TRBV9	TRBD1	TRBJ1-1	CASSDNRGDGFTEAFF	TGTGCCAGCAGCGACAACAGGGGAGATGGGTTCACTGAAGCTTTCTTT
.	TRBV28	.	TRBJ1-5	CASHKLNQPQHF	TGTGCCAGCCATAAGCTGAATCAGCCCCAGCATTTT
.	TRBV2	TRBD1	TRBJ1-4	CASKGQQTPNEKLFF	TGTGCCAGCAAGGGACAGCAAACCCCTAATGAAAAACTGTTTTTT